A single T cell receptor (beta chain) is shown here with its context. What it binds is unknown. The sample originates from a study of spatial heterogeneity in lung cancer. Study information: Any follow-up PBMC samples that were available went on to be sequenced, and the median time to follow-up was roughly 2 years after resection.

Trimming took 0 bases from V and 5 from J; bases not matched to a gene: 6. In germline, CDR1 is SGHTA, CDR2 FQGNSA. This CDR3 is 15 amino acids long. TCRdb reprocessed the 5' RACE reads with MiXCR, giving one entry per CDR3 protein. The sample has about 25,000 distinct CDR3 sequences; 6% are singletons. Time point described: blood at routine non-recurrence follow-up after resection. Frozen PBMC, nontumor lung or tumor provided whole RNA, which was sequenced unsorted. Points from the study as a whole: Whereas they appeared in blood less at follow-up, ubiquitous expanded tumor TCRs appeared there more at resection.

V usage is TRBV7-2 and J usage is TRBJ2-5; 7 positions agree with TRBD1. The source of this sequence is a male donor with early-stage non-small cell lung cancer. Sequencing was performed on PBMCs, taken at follow-up. In DNA, the CDR3 is TGTGCCAGCAGCTTAGCGAGGGGGCTTAGGGAGACCCAGTACTTC. It specifies CASSLARGLRETQYF.